Listed here is a single T cell receptor beta chain. The antigen is unknown. With 5 bases removed from V and 0 bases from J, the gap between germline ends came to 17 bases. The CDR3 has 17 residues. Germline assignment: CDR1 MDHEN and CDR2 SYDVKM. Unique molecular identifier tags were affixed to discrete cDNA molecules. TCRdb passed the 5' RACE reads through MiXCR, listing each CDR3 protein once. The sample includes more than 90,000 distinct CDR3 sequences, roughly an eighth of them seen just once. The source of the sample is a study of early T cells in non-severe SARS-CoV-2 infection. Study in general: Unsorted whole-blood RNA was sequenced in bulk, leaving chains unpaired.

Study-wide findings and caveats: VDJdb matching skewed toward anti-spike CD8 responses, missing private and CD4 specificities.

Sequenced material: whole blood. The sequence derives from an adult who was a healthcare worker with PCR-confirmed SARS-CoV-2 infection or an uninfected control (not recorded which). V gene TRBV28 combines with J gene TRBJ2-1; D unclear. The chain's CDR3 is CASSPPRSSSSYNEQFF. The CDR3 region has the DNA TGTGCCAGCAGTCCACCGAGGTCATCGAGCTCCTACAATGAGCAGTTCTTC.